This T cell receptor beta chain emerged from a study of blood T cell repertoires in COVID-19. About the research overall: Collection of acute and convalescent COVID-19 samples took place in the United States, Italy and Spain. T cells, B-cell-depleted T cells, or PBMCs supplied cDNA or gDNA.

V was clipped by 5 bases and J by 7 bases, with 14 bases between them. The germline gives CDR1 SGHTA, CDR2 FQGNSA. The CDR3 loop spans 13 amino acids. Authors' methods: Reference gene primer amplification yielded estimated nucleated cell counts. Profiled with immunoSEQ multiplex PCR; TCRdb holds only in-frame clones, not every one. Clonal size and the V and J genes are those of that table, whereas D and trimming came from the DNA. The sample shows more than 300,000 clones, 80% to 90% of them seen only once. This receptor was taken from a man between 18 and 29 years old who had recovered from COVID-19. Sequencing used peripheral blood. The chain employs TRBV7-2 and TRBJ1-2; TRBD1 might be the D (5 bases). The CDR3 protein is CASSIPGWGGYTF. In DNA, the CDR3 is TGTGCCAGCAGCATACCAGGGTGGGGTGGCTACACCTTC. The whole variable domain, remainder taken from reference TRBV7-2 and TRBJ1-2, is GAGVSQSPSNKVTEKGKDVELRCDPISGHTALYWYRQSLGQGLEFLIYFQGNSAPDKSGLPSDRFSAERTGGSVSTLTIQRTQQEDSAVYLCASSIPGWGGYTFGSGTRLTVV.